Detailed here is one T cell receptor (beta chain). Its matching antigen is unknown. This sample is part of a study of cytomegalovirus exposure and HLA in healthy donors. General observations from the study: Presence/absence results assume similar sequencing depth per donor, which may not hold.

Primers for the PCR totalled 60 Vbeta and 13 Jbeta. Repertoires were generated with immunoSEQ multiplex PCR, while TCRdb's copy carries only in-frame clones and drops some. The sample yields 200,000 or so clones, over 60% seen once. Sequenced input: PBMCs. The TCR sequence derives from a middle-aged man in good health and CMV-seronegative.

The CDR3 DNA sequence: TGCAGCGTTGAAGGCAGGGCAACCGGGGAGCTGTTTTTT. Its translation: CSVEGRATGELFF. The chain joins TRBV29-1 to TRBJ2-2; weak D call: TRBD1 (5 bases). This CDR3 has 13 amino acids. Germline V CDR1 and CDR2: SQVTM, ANQGSEA. Trimming left V 1 base short and J 5 bases short, with 8 bases between.